Sequencing of this TCR beta chain was carried out in a study of control samples from healthy donors and cancer patients. Here immunoSEQ multiplex PCR was the method, and the copy in TCRdb shows in-frame clones only, minus some. The sample has 150,000 to 200,000 clones, about 90% seen once. This CDR3 contains 15 residues. V lost 0 bases to trimming and J lost 6 bases, with 14 bases between them. The TCR originated in a woman between 50 and 59 years old in good health. The specimen was blood. The V gene is TRBV23-1, the J gene TRBJ1-2; possible D gene TRBD1, 5 bases. TRBV23-1 is known as an ORF, though its function is uncertain. CDR3 protein: CASSQSGIGANGYTF. CDR3 DNA sequence: TGCGCCAGCAGTCAATCGGGAATAGGGGCGAATGGCTACACCTTC.